The clone carrying this T cell receptor (beta chain) occurred once. Per the study methods: Reference gene primer amplification in the assay estimated nucleated cell counts. The assay was immunoSEQ multiplex PCR, and TCRdb's table has in-frame clones only and misses some. V, J and clone size were drawn from that table, and D and trimming were deduced from the DNA. The sample gives approximately 310,000 clones, around 87% of which show up once; 6.5% to 9.5% is in the top ten. The sample belongs to a study of blood T cell repertoires in COVID-19. For the study at large: Acute and convalescent COVID-19 samples came from the United States, Italy and Spain. Sample material is recorded as cDNA or gDNA derived from T cells, B-cell-depleted T cells, or PBMCs.

V lost 4 bases and J lost 8; bases outside the gene matches: 11. This CDR3 is built from 17 residues. Germline assignment: CDR1 MDHEN and CDR2 SYDVKM. The chain has TRBV28 and TRBJ2-1; 13 nucleotides align to TRBD2. The TCR sequence derives from a woman aged 45-65 years who had recovered from COVID-19. Input material: peripheral blood. CDR3 loop: CASSSRLAGGVWDEQFF. Here the CDR3 DNA reads TGTGCCAGCAGTTCTAGACTAGCGGGAGGTGTATGGGATGAGCAGTTCTTC.